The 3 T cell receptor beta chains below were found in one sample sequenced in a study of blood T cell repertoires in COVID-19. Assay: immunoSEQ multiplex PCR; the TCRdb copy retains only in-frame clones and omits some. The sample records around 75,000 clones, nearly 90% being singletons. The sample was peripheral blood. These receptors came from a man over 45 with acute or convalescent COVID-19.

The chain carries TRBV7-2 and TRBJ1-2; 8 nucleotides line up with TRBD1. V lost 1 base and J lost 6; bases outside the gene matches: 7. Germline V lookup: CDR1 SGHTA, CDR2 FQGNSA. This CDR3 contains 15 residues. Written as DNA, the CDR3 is TGTGCCAGCAGCTTAGGCCTGGACAGGGTTAATGGCTACACCTTC. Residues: CASSLGLDRVNGYTF.

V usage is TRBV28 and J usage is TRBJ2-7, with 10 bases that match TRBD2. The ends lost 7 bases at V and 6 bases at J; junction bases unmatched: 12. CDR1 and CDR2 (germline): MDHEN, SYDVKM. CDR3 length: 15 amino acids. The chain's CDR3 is CASTPASGRPGEQYF. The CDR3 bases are TGTGCCAGCACTCCGGCTAGCGGGAGACCGGGCGAGCAGTACTTC. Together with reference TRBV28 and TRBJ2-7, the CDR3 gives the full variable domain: DVKVTQSSRYLVKRTGEKVFLECVQDMDHENMFWYRQDPGLGLRLIYFSYDVKMKEKGDIPEGYSVSREKKERFSLILESASTNQTSMYLCASTPASGRPGEQYFGPGTRLTVT.

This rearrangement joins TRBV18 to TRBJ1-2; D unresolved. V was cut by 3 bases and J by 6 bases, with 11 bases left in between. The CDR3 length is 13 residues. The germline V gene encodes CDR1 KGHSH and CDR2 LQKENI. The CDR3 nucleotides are TGTGCCAGCTCACCGGAGAGGCTGGATGGCTACACCTTC. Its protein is CASSPERLDGYTF.